These T cell receptor beta chains were read from a single sample in a study of chemoradiotherapy in HPV16-positive cancers. The table came from immunoSEQ multiplex PCR; TCRdb's copy has only in-frame clones and leaves some out. The table includes over 7,000 clones, about 88% detected once. This material consisted of tumor tissue, taken from a patient who underwent chemoradiotherapy. The receptors shown here come from a human donor with HPV-associated anogenital cancer. Each CDR3 is given with its conserved first and last residue. Fields, in order: V gene, clone size, D gene, J gene, CDR3 DNA, CDR3 protein. D genes are given only for firm matches. Rows give clone size only sometimes, using once, few, many, or a class for an expanded clone.

TRBV10-3	NA	TRBD1	TRBJ1-5	TGTGCCATCAGTGATCCAGGGACAGGGGGTAAGGGCAATCAGCCCCAGCATTTT	CAISDPGTGGKGNQPQHF
TRBV15	NA	NA	TRBJ1-1	TGTGCCACCAGCCTTCGGGCCAGAGGGGACACTGAAGCTTTCTTT	CATSLRARGDTEAFF
TRBV7-8	once	TRBD2	TRBJ2-6	TGTGCCAGCAGCACTGTAGCGGGAGGAGAATATGGGGCCAACGTCCTGACTTTC	CASSTVAGGEYGANVLTF
TRBV6-1	few	TRBD2	TRBJ2-7	TGTGCCAGCTCGCGGGGGTCAGATATAGCCTACGAGCAGTACTTC	CASSRGSDIAYEQYF
TRBV5-5	NA	NA	TRBJ1-2	TGTGCCAGCAGCTTGCTGACAAAGGATTACTATGGCTACACCTTC	CASSLLTKDYYGYTF
TRBV5-1	NA	NA	TRBJ2-3	TGCGCCAGCAGCTTGGAACCTTCGGGCTACGGCACAGATACGCAGTATTTT	CASSLEPSGYGTDTQYF
TRBV7-8	NA	TRBD2	TRBJ2-5	TGTGCCAGCAGCTTCGAGGTCGGGGGGGCGAGAGAGACCCAGTACTTC	CASSFEVGGARETQYF
TRBV6-4	NA	NA	TRBJ2-2	TGTGCCAGCAGTGCGGCCACTAACACCGGGGAGCTGTTTTTT	CASSAATNTGELFF
TRBV27	NA	TRBD1	TRBJ1-2	TGTGCCAGCAGCAGGGACAGCCGTGTGGGCTATGGCTACACCTTC	CASSRDSRVGYGYTF
TRBV7-2	NA	NA	TRBJ2-6	TGTGCCAGCAGCCTAACACTTACTGGGGCCAACGTCCTGACTTTC	CASSLTLTGANVLTF
TRBV6-5	large	NA	TRBJ2-1	TGTGCCAGCAGTTACTCGACCGAGCAGTTCTTC	CASSYSTEQFF
TRBV7-6	few	NA	TRBJ1-1	TGTGCCAGCAGCTCGGCCCGGGACACTGAAGCTTTCTTT	CASSSARDTEAFF
TRBV19	NA	NA	TRBJ1-2	TGTGCCAGTAACGAACAACCCAGAATAAACTATGGCTACACCTTC	CASNEQPRINYGYTF
TRBV15	NA	NA	TRBJ2-2	TGTGCCACCAGCGTGTATGCCGGGGAGCTGTTTTTT	CATSVYAGELFF
TRBV29-1	NA	TRBD1	TRBJ2-7	TGCAGCGTCCTAGCCGGGACAGGGTCCTACGAGCAGTACTTC	CSVLAGTGSYEQYF
TRBV5-4	NA	NA	TRBJ1-3	TGTGCCACCCACCCCGAGGGGAGGTCGGGAAACACCATATATTTT	CATHPEGRSGNTIYF
TRBV9	NA	NA	TRBJ1-1	TGTGCCAGCAGCGTCCAGCCACTAAAGGGACTCCCAGGGACCACTGAAGCTTTCTTT	CASSVQPLKGLPGTTEAFF
TRBV7-9	NA	NA	TRBJ2-1	TGTGCCAGCAGCCCAGGGGTACTGGCGCAGTTCTTC	CASSPGVLAQFF
TRBV5-6	NA	NA	TRBJ2-7	TGTGCCAGCAGCTGGGGCATTTACGAGCAGTACTTC	CASSWGIYEQYF
TRBV5-1	NA	NA	TRBJ2-3	TGCGCCAGCAGCTTGGCCCAGGGGCCCACAGATACGCAGTATTTT	CASSLAQGPTDTQYF
TRBV7-2	NA	NA	TRBJ2-6	TGTGCCAGCAGCTTAGGTGGGGCTGGGGCCAACGTCCTGACTTTC	CASSLGGAGANVLTF
TRBV5-1	NA	NA	TRBJ2-2	TGCGCCAGCAGCTTGGCCATCGACAGCCATGACACCGGGGAGCTGTTTTTT	CASSLAIDSHDTGELFF
TRBV5-6	NA	NA	TRBJ2-7	TGTGCCAGCAGCCATGAGCCGGGACCGGCCTACGAGCAGTACTTC	CASSHEPGPAYEQYF
TRBV19	NA	TRBD2	TRBJ2-2	TGTGCCAGTAGTCAACTAGCGGGGGCGAACACCGGGGAGCTGTTTTTT	CASSQLAGANTGELFF
TRBV29-1	NA	TRBD1	TRBJ1-2	TGCAGCGTAGGGGACAGGAACTATGGCTACACCTTC	CSVGDRNYGYTF